These T cell receptor beta chains were read from a single sample in a study of control samples from healthy donors and cancer patients. Here immunoSEQ multiplex PCR was the method, and the copy in TCRdb shows in-frame clones only, minus some. The table records 110,000 or so clones, roughly 79% of them present only once. Material for sequencing was blood. These receptors originate from a man aged 18 to 30 in good health. Each CDR3 is given without its conserved first and last residue.

j_gene | v_gene | CDR3aa
TRBJ2-1 | TRBV6-5 | ASSYSRTGSYNEQF
TRBJ1-1 | TRBV5-4 | ASSLDPGGTEAF
TRBJ2-2 | TRBV11-3 | ASSLSAAANTGELF
TRBJ2-1 | TRBV10-3 | AIDSGGNNEQF
TRBJ1-1 | TRBV30 | AWWRGKPLNTEAF
TRBJ2-2 | TRBV27 | ASSLLGTGELF
TRBJ1-6 | TRBV7-9 | ASSFGLSGNNSPLH
TRBJ1-2 | TRBV21-1 | ASSKDRTDYGYT
TRBJ2-1 | TRBV4-1 | ASSQVLRDRGRYEQF
TRBJ2-5 | TRBV19 | ASSGVGGGQETQY
TRBJ1-3 | TRBV13 | ASSSQVAGNTIY
TRBJ2-7 | TRBV7-2 | ASSLVGARDEQY
TRBJ2-1 | TRBV5-1 | ASSLGAVGNEQF
TRBJ2-7 | TRBV4-1 | ASSQDRGTGNEQY
TRBJ2-7 | TRBV28 | ASGQPVSYEQY
TRBJ2-7 | TRBV4-2 | ASSQDRAGGNEQY